Below, 7 T cell receptor beta chains from the same sample are listed, as sequenced in a study of blood T cells in healthy people across ages. For the second PCR, which ran for about 6 to 11 cycles, a sample-barcoded 5' primer and a J-beta primer mix were used. TCRdb reprocessed the 5' RACE reads via MiXCR and lists one record per CDR3 protein. This table holds some 750,000 distinct CDR3 sequences, 22% found once. The sample was blood. The receptors stem from a man between 70 and 80 years old in good health.

CDR3 protein: CASALDQGDQYF. The CDR3 DNA sequence: TGTGCCAGCGCTCTGGACCAGGGAGATCAGTACTTC. This sequence joins TRBV7-9 and TRBJ2-7; D might be TRBD1 or TRBD2, each matching 5 bases. The CDR3 covers 12 residues. V lost 8 bases, J lost 10 bases, and 18 bases lay in between. CDR1 is SEHNR and CDR2 is FQNEAQ in the germline V gene (reference sequence). Drawing the rest from reference TRBV7-9 and TRBJ2-7, the complete variable domain is DTGVSQNPRHKITKRGQNVTFRCDPISEHNRLYWYRQTLGQGPEFLTYFQNEAQLEKSRLLSDRFSAERPKGSFSTLEIQRTEQGDSAMYLCASALDQGDQYFGPGTRLTVT.

The chain couples TRBV20-1 to TRBJ2-3; weak D call: TRBD2 (5 bases). V was cut by 4 bases and J by 4 bases, with 15 bases left in between. The CDR3 has 14 amino acids. Germline CDR1 reads DFQATT; CDR2 reads SNEGSKA (reference sequence). CDR3 sequence: CSANRLQRADTQYF. CDR3 sequence (DNA): TGCAGTGCTAATAGACTACAGAGAGCAGATACGCAGTATTTT.

J is TRBJ2-7 and V is TRBV21-1. TRBV21-1 is a listed pseudogene. The CDR3 is 10 residues long. The CDR3 DNA sequence: TGTGCCAGGGGCTCCTACGAGCAGTACGTC. It codes for CARGSYEQYV.

The chain links TRBV6-1 to TRBJ2-3; tentatively, D is TRBD1 or TRBD2 (5 bases each). Trimming took off 6 bases at V and 7 bases at J, with 11 bases between the two ends. In germline, CDR1 is MNHNS, CDR2 SASEGT. The CDR3 covers 12 residues. This CDR3 is CASSGAPHTQYF. CDR3 sequence (DNA): TGTGCCAGCAGCGGGGCACCGCATACGCAGTATTTT.

V is TRBV7-9 and J is TRBJ2-3; 10 bases agree with TRBD1. The CDR3 runs to 16 residues. Germline V CDR1 and CDR2: SEHNR, FQNEAQ (reference sequence). J was trimmed by 2 bases and V by 3 bases; bases with no gene match: 5. CDR3 sequence reads: CASSFGDRGYTDTQYF. The CDR3 region has the DNA TGTGCCAGCAGCTTTGGGGACAGGGGTTACACAGATACGCAGTATTTT. The full variable domain, in which reference TRBV7-9 and TRBJ2-3 provide the parts outside the CDR3, is DTGVSQNPRHKITKRGQNVTFRCDPISEHNRLYWYRQTLGQGPEFLTYFQNEAQLEKSRLLSDRFSAERPKGSFSTLEIQRTEQGDSAMYLCASSFGDRGYTDTQYFGPGTRLTVL.

The V call is TRBV7-2, the J call TRBJ1-5; D is unresolved. CDR1 SGHTA and CDR2 FQGNSA come from the germline V gene. The V gene lost 1 base and the J gene lost 0 bases, with 7 bases spanning the gap. The CDR3 runs 15 residues. The CDR3 bases are TGTGCCAGCAGCTTAGGCATGTATAGCAATCAGCCCCAGCATTTT. It is translated as CASSLGMYSNQPQHF.

V is TRBV7-9 and J is TRBJ1-6; D may be TRBD1 (5 bases). Trimming removed 3 bases from V and 6 bases from J, with 15 bases in between. The V gene's germline CDR1 is SEHNR and CDR2 FQNEAQ (reference sequence). The CDR3 covers 16 residues. The CDR3 reads CASSFVPKGVNSPLHF. Here the CDR3 DNA reads TGTGCCAGCAGCTTTGTCCCCAAAGGGGTTAATTCACCCCTCCACTTT.